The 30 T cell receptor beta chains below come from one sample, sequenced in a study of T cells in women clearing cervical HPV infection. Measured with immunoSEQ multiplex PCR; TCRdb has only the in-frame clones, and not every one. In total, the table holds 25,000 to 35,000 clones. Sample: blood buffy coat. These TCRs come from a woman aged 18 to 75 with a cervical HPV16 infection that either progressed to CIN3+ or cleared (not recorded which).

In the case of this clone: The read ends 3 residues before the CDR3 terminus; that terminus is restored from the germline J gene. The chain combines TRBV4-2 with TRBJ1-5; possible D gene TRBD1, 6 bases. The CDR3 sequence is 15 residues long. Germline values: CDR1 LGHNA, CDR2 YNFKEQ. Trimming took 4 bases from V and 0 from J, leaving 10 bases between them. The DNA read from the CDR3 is TGTGCCAGCAGCCTACAGGGAGGTAGCAATCAGCCC. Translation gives CASSLQGGSNQP. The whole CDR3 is CASSLQGGSNQPQHF.

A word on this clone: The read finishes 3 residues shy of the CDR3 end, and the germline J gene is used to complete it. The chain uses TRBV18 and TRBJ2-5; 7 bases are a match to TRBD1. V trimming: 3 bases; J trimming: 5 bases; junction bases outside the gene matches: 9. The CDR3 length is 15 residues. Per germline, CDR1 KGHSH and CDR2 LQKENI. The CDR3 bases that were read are TGTGCCAGCTCACCGGCAGGGGGACGCGAGGAGACC. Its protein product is CASSPAGGREET. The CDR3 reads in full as CASSPAGGREETQYF.

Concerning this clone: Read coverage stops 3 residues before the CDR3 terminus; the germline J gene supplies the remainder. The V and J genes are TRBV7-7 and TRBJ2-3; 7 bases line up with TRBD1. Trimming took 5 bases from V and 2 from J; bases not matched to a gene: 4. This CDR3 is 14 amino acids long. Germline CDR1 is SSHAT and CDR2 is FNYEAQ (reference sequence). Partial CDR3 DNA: TGTGCCAGCAGCCCCGGGACAGTCACAGATACG. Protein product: CASSPGTVTDT. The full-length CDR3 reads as CASSPGTVTDTQYF.

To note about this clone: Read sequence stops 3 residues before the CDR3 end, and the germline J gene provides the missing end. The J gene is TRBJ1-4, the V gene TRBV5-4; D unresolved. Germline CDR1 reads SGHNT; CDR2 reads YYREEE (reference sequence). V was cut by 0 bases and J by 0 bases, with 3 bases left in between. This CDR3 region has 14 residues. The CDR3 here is CASSLAPTNEKLFF. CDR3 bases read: TGTGCCAGCAGCTTGGCTCCAACTAATGAAAAA.

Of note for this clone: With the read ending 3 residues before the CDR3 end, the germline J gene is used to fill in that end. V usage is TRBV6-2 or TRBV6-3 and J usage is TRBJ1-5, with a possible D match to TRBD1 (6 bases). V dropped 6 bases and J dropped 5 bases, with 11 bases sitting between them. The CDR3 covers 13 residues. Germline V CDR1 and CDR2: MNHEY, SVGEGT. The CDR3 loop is CASSRDTYQPQHF. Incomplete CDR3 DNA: TGTGCCAGCAGCCGGGACACCTATCAGCCC.

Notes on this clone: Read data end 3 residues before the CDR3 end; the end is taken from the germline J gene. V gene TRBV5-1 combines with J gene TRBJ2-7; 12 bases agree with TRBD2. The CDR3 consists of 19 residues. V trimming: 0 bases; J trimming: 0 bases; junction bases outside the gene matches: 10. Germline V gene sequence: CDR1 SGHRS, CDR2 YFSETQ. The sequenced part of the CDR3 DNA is TGCGCCAGCAGCTTGGAGCTAGCGGGAGGGAAATCAAACTCCTACGAG. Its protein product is CASSLELAGGKSNSYE. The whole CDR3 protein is CASSLELAGGKSNSYEQYF.

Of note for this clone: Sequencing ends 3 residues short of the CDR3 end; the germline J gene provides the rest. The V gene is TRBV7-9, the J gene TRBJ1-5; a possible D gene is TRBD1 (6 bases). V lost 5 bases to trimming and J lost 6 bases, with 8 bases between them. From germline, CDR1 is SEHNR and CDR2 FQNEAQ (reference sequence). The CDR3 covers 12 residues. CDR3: CASSRGGQPQHF. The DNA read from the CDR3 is TGTGCCAGCAGCCGAGGGGGTCAGCCC. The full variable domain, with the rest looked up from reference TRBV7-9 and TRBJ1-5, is DTGVSQNPRHKITKRGQNVTFRCDPISEHNRLYWYRQTLGQGPEFLTYFQNEAQLEKSRLLSDRFSAERPKGSFSTLEIQRTEQGDSAMYLCASSRGGQPQHFGDGTRLSIL.

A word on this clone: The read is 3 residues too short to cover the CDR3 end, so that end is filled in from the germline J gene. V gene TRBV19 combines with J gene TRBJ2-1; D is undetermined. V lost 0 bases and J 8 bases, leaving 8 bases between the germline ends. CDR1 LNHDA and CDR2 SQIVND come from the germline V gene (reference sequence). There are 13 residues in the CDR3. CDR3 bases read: TGTGCCAGTAGTATAGAGGCACGAGATGAG. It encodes CASSIEARDE. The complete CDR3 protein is CASSIEARDEQFF.

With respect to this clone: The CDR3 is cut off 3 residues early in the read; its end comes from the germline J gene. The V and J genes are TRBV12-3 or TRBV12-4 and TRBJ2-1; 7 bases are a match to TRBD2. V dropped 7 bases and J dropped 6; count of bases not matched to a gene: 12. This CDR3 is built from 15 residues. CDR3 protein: CASNMVASGLNEQFF. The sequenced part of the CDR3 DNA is TGTGCCAGCAACATGGTGGCTAGCGGACTCAATGAG.

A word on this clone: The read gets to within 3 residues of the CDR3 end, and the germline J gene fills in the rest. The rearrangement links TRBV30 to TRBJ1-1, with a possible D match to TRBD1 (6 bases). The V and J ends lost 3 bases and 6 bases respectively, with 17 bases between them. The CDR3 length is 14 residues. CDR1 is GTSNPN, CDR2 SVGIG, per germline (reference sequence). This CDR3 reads CAWRGGGGGPEAFF. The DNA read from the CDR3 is TGTGCCTGGAGAGGGGGAGGGGGGGGACCTGAA.

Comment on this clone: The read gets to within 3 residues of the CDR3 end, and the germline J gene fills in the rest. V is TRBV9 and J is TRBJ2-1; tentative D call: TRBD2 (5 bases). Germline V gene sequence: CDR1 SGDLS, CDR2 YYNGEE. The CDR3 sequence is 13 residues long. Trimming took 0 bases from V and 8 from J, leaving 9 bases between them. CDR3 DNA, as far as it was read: TGTGCCAGCAGCGTAGCTGTGAGGGATGAG. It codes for CASSVAVRDE. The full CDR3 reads CASSVAVRDEQFF.

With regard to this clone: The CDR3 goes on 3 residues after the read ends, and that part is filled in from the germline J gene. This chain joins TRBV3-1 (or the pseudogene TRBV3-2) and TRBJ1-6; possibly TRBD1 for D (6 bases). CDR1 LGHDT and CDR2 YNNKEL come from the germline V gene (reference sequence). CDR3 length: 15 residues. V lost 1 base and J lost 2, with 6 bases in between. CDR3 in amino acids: CASSQGTAYNSPLHF. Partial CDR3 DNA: TGTGCCAGCAGCCAAGGGACAGCCTATAATTCACCC.

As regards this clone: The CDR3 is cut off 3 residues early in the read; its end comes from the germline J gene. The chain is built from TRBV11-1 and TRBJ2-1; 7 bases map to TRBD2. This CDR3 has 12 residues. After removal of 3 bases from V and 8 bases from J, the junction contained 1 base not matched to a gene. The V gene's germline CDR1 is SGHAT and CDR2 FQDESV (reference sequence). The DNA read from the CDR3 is TGTGCCAGCAGCTTCCTAGCGGATGAG. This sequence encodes CASSFLADE. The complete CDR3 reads CASSFLADEQFF.

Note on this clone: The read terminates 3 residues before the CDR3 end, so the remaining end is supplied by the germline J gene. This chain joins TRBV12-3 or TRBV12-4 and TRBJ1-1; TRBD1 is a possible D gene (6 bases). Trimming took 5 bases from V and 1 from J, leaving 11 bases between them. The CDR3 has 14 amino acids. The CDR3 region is CASSDQGPNTEAFF. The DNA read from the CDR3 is TGTGCCAGCAGTGATCAGGGGCCGAACACTGAA.

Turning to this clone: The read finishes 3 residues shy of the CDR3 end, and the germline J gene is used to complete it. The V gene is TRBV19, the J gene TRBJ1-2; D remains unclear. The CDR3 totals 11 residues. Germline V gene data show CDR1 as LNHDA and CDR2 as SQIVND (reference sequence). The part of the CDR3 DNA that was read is TGTGCCAGTTCGATCGGGTACGAC. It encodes CASSIGYD. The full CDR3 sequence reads CASSIGYDYTF.

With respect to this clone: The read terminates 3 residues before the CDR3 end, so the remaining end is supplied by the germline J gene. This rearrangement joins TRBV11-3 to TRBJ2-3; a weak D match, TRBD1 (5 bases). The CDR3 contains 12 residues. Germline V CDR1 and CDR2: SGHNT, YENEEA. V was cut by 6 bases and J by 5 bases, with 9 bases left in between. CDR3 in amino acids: CASSIRGDTQYF. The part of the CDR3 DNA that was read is TGTGCCAGCAGTATAAGGGGAGATACG.

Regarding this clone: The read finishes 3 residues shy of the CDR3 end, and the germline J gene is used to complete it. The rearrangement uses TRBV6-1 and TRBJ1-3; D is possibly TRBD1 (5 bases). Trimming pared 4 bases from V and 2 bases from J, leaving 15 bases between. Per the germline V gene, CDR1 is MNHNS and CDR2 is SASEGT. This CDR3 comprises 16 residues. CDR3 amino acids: CASSASQGSAGNTIYF. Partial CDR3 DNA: TGTGCCAGCAGTGCATCGCAGGGTTCTGCTGGAAACACC.

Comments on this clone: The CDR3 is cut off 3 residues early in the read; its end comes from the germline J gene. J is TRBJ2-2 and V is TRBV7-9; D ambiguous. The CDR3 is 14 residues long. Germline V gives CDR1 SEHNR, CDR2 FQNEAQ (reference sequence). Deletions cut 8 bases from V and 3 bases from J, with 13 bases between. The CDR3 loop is CASPGETDTGELFF. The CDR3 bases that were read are TGTGCCAGCCCAGGCGAGACGGACACCGGGGAG.

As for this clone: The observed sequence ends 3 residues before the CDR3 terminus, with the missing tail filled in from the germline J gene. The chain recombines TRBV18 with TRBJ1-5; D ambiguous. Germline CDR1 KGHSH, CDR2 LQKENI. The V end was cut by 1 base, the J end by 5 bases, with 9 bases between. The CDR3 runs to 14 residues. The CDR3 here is CASSPQAGDQPQHF. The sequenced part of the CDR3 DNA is TGTGCCAGCTCACCACAGGCGGGAGATCAGCCC.

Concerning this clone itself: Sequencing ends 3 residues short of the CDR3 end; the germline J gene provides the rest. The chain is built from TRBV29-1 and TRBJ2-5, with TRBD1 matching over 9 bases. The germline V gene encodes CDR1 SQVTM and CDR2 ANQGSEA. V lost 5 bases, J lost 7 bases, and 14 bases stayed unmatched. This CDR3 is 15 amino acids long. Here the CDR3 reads CSVSTSRDRVGTQYF. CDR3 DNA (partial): TGCAGCGTTTCCACCAGCCGGGACAGGGTTGGGACC.

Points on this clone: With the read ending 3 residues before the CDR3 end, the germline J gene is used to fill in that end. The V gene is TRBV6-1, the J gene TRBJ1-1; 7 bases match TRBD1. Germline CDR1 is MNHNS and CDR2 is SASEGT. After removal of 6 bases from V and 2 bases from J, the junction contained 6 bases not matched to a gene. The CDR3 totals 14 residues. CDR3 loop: CASREQGINTEAFF. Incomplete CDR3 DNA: TGTGCCAGCAGGGAACAGGGGATTAACACTGAA.

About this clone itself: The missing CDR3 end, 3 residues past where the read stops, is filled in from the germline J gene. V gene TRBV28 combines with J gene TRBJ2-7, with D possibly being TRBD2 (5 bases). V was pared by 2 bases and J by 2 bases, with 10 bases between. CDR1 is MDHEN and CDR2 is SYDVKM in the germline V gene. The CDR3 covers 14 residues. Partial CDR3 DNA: TGTGCCAGCAGTTTAAATCCTAGCCCCTACGAG. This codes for CASSLNPSPYE. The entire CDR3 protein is CASSLNPSPYEQYF.

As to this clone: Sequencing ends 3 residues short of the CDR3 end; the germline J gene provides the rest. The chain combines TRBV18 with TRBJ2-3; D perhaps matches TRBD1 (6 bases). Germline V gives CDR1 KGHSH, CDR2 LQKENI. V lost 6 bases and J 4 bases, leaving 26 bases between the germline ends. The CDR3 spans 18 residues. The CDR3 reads CASSPQTGTTHLPDTQYF. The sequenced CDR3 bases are TGTGCCAGCTCCCCTCAGACCGGGACAACACACTTACCAGATACG.

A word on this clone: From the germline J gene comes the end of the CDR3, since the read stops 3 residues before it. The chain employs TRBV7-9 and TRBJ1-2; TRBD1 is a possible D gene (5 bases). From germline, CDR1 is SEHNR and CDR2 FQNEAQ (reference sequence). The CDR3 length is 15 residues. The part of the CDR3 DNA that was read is TGTGCCAGCAGCATAGGGACTAGCGGACCCAATGAC. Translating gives CASSIGTSGPND. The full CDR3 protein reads CASSIGTSGPNDYTF.

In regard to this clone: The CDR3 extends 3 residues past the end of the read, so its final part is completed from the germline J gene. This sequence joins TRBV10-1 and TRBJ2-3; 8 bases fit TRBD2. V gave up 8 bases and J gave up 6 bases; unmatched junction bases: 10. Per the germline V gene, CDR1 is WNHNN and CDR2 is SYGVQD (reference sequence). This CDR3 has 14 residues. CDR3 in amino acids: CASSPGLGVDTQYF. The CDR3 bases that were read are TGCGCCAGCTCTCCGGGACTAGGGGTCGATACG.

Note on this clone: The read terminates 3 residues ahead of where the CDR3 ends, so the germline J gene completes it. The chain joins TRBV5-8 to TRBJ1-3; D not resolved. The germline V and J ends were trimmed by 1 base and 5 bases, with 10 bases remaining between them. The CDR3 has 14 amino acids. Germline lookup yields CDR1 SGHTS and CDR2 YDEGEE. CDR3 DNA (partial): TGTGCCAGCAGCTTGCCGGGGTTAAGAAACACC. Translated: CASSLPGLRNT. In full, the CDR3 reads CASSLPGLRNTIYF.

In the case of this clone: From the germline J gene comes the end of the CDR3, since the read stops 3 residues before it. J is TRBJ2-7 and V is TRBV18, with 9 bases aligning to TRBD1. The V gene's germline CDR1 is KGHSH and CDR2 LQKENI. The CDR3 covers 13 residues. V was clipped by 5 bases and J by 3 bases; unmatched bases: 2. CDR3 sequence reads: CASSRDRVYEQYF. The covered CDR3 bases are TGTGCCAGCTCAAGGGACAGGGTCTACGAG.

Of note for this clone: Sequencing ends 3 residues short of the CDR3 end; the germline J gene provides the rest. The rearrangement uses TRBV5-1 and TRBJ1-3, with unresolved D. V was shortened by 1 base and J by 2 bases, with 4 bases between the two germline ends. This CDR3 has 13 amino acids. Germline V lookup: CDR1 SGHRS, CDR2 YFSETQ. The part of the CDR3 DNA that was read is TGCGCCAGCAGCTTGACTCCTGGAAACACC. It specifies CASSLTPGNT. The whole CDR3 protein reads CASSLTPGNTIYF.

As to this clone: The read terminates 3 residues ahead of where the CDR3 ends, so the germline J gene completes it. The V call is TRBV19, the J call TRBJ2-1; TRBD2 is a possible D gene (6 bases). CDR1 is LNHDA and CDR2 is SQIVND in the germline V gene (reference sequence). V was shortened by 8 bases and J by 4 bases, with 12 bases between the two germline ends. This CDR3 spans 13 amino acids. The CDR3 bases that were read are TGTGCCAGTTCGGGACTTATATACAATGAG. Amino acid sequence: CASSGLIYNE. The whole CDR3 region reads CASSGLIYNEQFF.

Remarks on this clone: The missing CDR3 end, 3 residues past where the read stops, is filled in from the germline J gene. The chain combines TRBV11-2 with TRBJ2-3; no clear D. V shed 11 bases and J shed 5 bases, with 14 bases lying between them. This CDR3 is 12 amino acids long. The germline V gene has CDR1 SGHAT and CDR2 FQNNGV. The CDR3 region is CAGGGVRDTQYF. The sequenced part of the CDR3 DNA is TGTGCCGGCGGCGGAGTGAGAGATACG.